These T cell receptor beta chains were read from a single sample in a study of blood T cells in healthy people across ages. A single record per CDR3 protein comes from TCRdb applying MiXCR to the 5' RACE reads. This sample has about 1.1 million distinct CDR3 sequences; roughly two fifths occur once, and the top ten carry about an eighth. Material: blood. The receptors shown here come from a man aged 18 to 29 in good health. The CDR3 runs from the conserved cysteine through the conserved F or W. Fields, in order: D gene, J gene, CDR3 length, clone size, V gene, CDR3 protein, CDR3 DNA. The D gene is left open where the match is weak. The size entry is marked missing in some rows and otherwise reads once, few, many or a size class.

.,TRBJ2-7,14,.,TRBV3-1,CASSPHGAFYEQYF,TGTGCCAGCAGCCCCCACGGGGCATTCTACGAGCAGTACTTC
.,TRBJ1-5,14,.,TRBV7-2,CASSVLYSNQPQHF,TGTGCCAGCAGCGTACTTTATAGCAATCAGCCCCAGCATTTT
.,TRBJ1-1,14,.,TRBV6-2/TRBV6-3,CASSYEGVDTEAFF,TGTGCCAGCAGTTACGAAGGAGTGGACACTGAAGCTTTCTTT
.,TRBJ1-4,12,.,TRBV2,CASRRTNEKLFF,TGTGCCTCGAGGAGAACTAATGAAAAACTGTTTTTT
.,TRBJ2-5,16,.,TRBV7-9,CASSLGGGLSYNEQYF,TGTGCCAGCAGCTTAGGAGGCGGGCTCTCCTACAATGAGCAGTACTTC
.,TRBJ2-5,13,.,TRBV30,CAWSKTEQETLYF,TGTGCCTGGAGTAAAACGGAGCAAGAGACCCTGTACTTC
TRBD1,TRBJ2-5,14,.,TRBV20-1,CSARGDRGFETQYF,TGCAGTGCTAGAGGGGACAGGGGCTTCGAGACCCAGTACTTC
TRBD1,TRBJ2-1,14,.,TRBV9,CASSETGVPYEQFF,TGTGCCAGCAGCGAGACAGGGGTCCCCTACGAGCAGTTCTTC
.,TRBJ2-1,10,few,TRBV20-1,CSATHNEQFF,TGCAGTGCTACCCACAATGAGCAGTTCTTC
.,TRBJ1-1,14,few,TRBV10-3,CAISEPRRDTEAFF,TGTGCCATCAGTGAGCCCAGGAGGGACACTGAAGCTTTCTTT
.,TRBJ2-7,15,.,TRBV6-1,CASSDSPGRVYEQYF,TGTGCCAGCAGTGACAGTCCCGGACGGGTCTACGAGCAGTACTTC
TRBD1,TRBJ1-2,14,.,TRBV11-2,CASSLAGQGYGYTF,TGTGCCAGCAGCCTCGCCGGACAGGGCTATGGCTACACCTTC
.,TRBJ2-5,16,.,TRBV21-1,CASTKISRLWNNEQYF,TGTGCCAGCACCAAAATTTCCCGCCTTTGGAACAATGAGCAGTACTTC
.,TRBJ2-1,16,few,TRBV4-3,CASSQDRAGAYNEQFF,TGCGCCAGCAGCCAAGATCGCGCAGGGGCCTACAATGAGCAGTTCTTC
TRBD1,TRBJ1-4,16,few,TRBV7-2,CASSLSTGSANEKLFF,TGTGCCAGCAGCTTATCGACAGGGAGTGCTAATGAAAAACTGTTTTTT
.,TRBJ1-5,16,.,TRBV6-2/TRBV6-3,CASSLFLQGMHQPQHF,TGTGCCAGCAGTTTGTTCTTACAGGGCATGCATCAGCCCCAGCATTTT
.,TRBJ2-3,14,.,TRBV2,CASNRLSSTDTQYF,TGTGCCAGCAACAGACTGTCGAGCACAGATACGCAGTATTTT
.,TRBJ1-2,14,few,TRBV4-3,CASSPPGRPYNYTF,TGCGCCAGCAGCCCTCCGGGACGGCCATATAACTACACCTTC
TRBD1,TRBJ1-1,16,.,TRBV12-3/TRBV12-4,CASSPGTGDLNTEAFF,TGTGCCAGCAGTCCCGGGACAGGGGACCTGAACACTGAAGCTTTCTTT
.,TRBJ2-1,11,few,TRBV6-5,CAGGRYNEQFF,TGTGCCGGGGGCCGATACAATGAGCAGTTCTTC
.,TRBJ1-6,16,.,TRBV21-1,CASTPAAILHNSPLHF,TGTGCCAGCACCCCGGCAGCAATTCTTCATAATTCACCCCTCCACTTT
.,TRBJ1-6,14,.,TRBV3-1,CASSQGTSNSPLHF,TGTGCCAGCAGCCAAGGGACCAGTAATTCACCCCTCCACTTT
TRBD1,TRBJ1-4,14,few,TRBV5-1,CASSLGQGAEKLFF,TGCGCCAGCAGCTTGGGACAGGGGGCTGAAAAACTGTTTTTT
TRBD1,TRBJ1-5,14,.,TRBV20-1,CSAAQRDSTQPQNF,TGCAGTGCTGCCCAGAGGGACAGCACTCAGCCCCAGAATTTT
.,TRBJ1-1,13,.,TRBV20-1,CSAPGLTNTEAFF,TGCAGTGCTCCGGGACTGACAAACACTGAAGCTTTCTTT
.,TRBJ2-5,15,.,TRBV29-1,CSARLGAPNEETQYF,TGCAGCGCCCGACTCGGGGCTCCTAACGAGGAGACCCAGTACTTC
TRBD1,TRBJ2-7,16,.,TRBV20-1,CSACPTGATLKETRYF,TGCAGTGCTTGCCCGACAGGGGCGACCCTAAAAGAGACCCGGTACTTC
TRBD2,TRBJ2-1,16,.,TRBV5-1,CASSWSPSGENNEQFF,TGCGCCAGCAGCTGGTCTCCTAGCGGGGAAAACAATGAGCAGTTCTTC
.,TRBJ2-1,13,.,TRBV30,CALLGGTYNEQFF,TGTGCCTTACTAGGCGGGACTTACAATGAGCAGTTCTTC
.,TRBJ2-3,11,few,TRBV20-1,CSATFGDTQYF,TGCAGTGCTACTTTCGGGGATACGCAGTATTTT
.,TRBJ2-5,13,.,TRBV5-1,CASSRETRETQYF,TGCGCCAGCAGTCGAGAGACACGGGAGACCCAGTACTTC
.,TRBJ1-2,13,.,TRBV12-3/TRBV12-4,CASSLGDTHGYTF,TGTGCCAGCAGTTTAGGGGACACACATGGCTACACCTTC
TRBD1,TRBJ1-1,15,.,TRBV6-6,CASSYGSNRGGEAFF,TGTGCCAGCAGTTACGGTTCTAACAGGGGGGGTGAAGCTTTCTTT
.,TRBJ1-5,15,.,TRBV12-3/TRBV12-4,CASSLGGKGNQPQPF,TGTGCCAGCAGTTTAGGAGGGAAAGGCAATCAGCCCCAGCCTTTT